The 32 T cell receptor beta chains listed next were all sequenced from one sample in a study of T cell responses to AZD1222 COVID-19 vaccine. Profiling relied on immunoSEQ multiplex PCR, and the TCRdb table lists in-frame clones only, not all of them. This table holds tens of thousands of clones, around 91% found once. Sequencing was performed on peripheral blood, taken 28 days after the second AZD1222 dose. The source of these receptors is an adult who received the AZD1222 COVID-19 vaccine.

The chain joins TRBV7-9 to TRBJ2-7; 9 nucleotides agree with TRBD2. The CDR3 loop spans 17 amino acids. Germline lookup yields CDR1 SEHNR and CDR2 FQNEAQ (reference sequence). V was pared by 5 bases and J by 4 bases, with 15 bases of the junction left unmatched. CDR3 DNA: TGTGCCAGCAGCCCCAGGGGAGGCGGGGGGGCCTCATACGAGCAGTACTTC. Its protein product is CASSPRGGGGASYEQYF.

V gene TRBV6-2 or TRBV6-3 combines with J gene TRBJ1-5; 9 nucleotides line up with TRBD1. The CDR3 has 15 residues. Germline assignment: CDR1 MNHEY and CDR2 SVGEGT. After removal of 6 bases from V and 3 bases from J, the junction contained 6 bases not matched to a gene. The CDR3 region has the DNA TGTGCCAGCAGCTGGGGACAGGGAATCAATCAGCCCCAGCATTTT. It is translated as CASSWGQGINQPQHF.

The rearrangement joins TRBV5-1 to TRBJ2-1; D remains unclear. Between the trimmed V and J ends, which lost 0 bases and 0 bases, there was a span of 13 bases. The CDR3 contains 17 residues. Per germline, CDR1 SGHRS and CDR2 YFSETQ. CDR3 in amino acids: CASSLVVGPSSYNEQFF. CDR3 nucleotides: TGCGCCAGCAGCTTGGTGGTCGGTCCGAGCTCCTACAATGAGCAGTTCTTC. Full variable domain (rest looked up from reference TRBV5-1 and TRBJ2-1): KAGVTQTPRYLIKTRGQQVTLSCSPISGHRSVSWYQQTPGQGLQFLFEYFSETQRNKGNFPGRFSGRQFSNSRSEMNVSTLELGDSALYLCASSLVVGPSSYNEQFFGPGTRLTVL.

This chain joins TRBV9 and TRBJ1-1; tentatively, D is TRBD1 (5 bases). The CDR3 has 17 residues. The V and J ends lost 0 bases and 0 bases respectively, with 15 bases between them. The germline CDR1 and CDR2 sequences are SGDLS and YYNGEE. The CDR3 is CASSVGAGDLMNTEAFF. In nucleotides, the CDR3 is TGTGCCAGCAGCGTAGGGGCCGGGGACCTCATGAACACTGAAGCTTTCTTT.

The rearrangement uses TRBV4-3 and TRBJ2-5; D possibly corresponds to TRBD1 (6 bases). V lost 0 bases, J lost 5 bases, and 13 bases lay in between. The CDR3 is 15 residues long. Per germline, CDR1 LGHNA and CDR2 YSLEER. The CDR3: CASSQEARGHETQYF. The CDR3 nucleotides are TGCGCCAGCAGCCAAGAGGCCAGGGGACATGAGACCCAGTACTTC.

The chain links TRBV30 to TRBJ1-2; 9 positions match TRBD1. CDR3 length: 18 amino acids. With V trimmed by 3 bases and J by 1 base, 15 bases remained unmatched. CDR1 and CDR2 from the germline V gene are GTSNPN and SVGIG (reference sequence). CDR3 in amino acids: CAWRRGLGQGTSNYGYTF. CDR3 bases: TGTGCCTGGAGGAGGGGACTAGGACAGGGGACGAGTAACTATGGCTACACCTTC.

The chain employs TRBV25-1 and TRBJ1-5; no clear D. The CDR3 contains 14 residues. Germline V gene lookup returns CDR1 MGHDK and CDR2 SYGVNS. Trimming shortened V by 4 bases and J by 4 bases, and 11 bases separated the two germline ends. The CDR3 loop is CASSATAPNQPQHF. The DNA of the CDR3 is TGTGCCAGCAGTGCGACTGCCCCGAATCAGCCCCAGCATTTT.

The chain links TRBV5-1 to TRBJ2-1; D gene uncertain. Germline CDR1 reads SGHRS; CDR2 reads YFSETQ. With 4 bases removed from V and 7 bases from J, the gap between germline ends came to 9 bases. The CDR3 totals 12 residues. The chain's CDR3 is CASSRDLNEQFF. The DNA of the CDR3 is TGCGCCAGCAGCCGCGACCTAAATGAGCAGTTCTTC.

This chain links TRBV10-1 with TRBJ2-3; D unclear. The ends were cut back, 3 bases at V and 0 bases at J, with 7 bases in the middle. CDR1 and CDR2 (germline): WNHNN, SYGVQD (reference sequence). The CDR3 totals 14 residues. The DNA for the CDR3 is TGCGCCAGCAGTGATCCGTCCAGCACAGATACGCAGTATTTT. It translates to CASSDPSSTDTQYF.

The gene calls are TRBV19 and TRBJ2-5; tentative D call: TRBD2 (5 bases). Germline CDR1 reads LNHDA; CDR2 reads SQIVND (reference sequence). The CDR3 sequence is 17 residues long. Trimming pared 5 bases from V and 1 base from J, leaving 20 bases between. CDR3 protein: CASSGRGGSASQETQYF. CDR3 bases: TGTGCCAGTAGTGGACGCGGCGGGTCGGCCTCCCAAGAGACCCAGTACTTC.

The CDR3 reads CASSSAGTGGMKTQYF. The CDR3 bases are TGTGCCAGCAGCTCGGCCGGGACAGGGGGTATGAAGACCCAGTACTTC. This chain uses TRBV5-6 with TRBJ2-5; 11 bases map to TRBD1. V gave up 3 bases and J gave up 6 bases; unmatched junction bases: 10. The CDR3 loop spans 16 amino acids. Per germline, CDR1 SGHDT and CDR2 YYEEEE.

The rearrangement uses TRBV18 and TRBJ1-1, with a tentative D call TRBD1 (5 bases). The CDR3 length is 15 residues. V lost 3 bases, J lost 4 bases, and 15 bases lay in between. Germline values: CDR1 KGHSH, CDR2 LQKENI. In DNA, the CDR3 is TGTGCCAGCTCACCTGGGGGGAGACAATCCACTGAAGCTTTCTTT. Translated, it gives CASSPGGRQSTEAFF.

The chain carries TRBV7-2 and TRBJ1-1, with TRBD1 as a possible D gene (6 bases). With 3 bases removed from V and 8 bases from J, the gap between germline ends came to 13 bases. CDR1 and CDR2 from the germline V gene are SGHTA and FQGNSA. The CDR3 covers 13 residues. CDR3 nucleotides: TGTGCCAGCAGCTTGTTTGACAGGACGGAAGCTTTCTTT. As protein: CASSLFDRTEAFF.

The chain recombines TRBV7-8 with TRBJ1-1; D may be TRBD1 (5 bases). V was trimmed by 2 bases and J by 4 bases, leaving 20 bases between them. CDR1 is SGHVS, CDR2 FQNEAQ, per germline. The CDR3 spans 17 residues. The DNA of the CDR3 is TGTGCCAGCAGCTTAAAGGGGCCGTCGGCGGGCGGCACTGAAGCTTTCTTT. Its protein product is CASSLKGPSAGGTEAFF. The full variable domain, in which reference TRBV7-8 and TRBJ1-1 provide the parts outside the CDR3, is GAGVSQSPRYKVAKRGQDVALRCDPISGHVSLFWYQQALGQGPEFLTYFQNEAQLDKSGLPSDRFFAERPEGSVSTLKIQRTQQEDSAVYLCASSLKGPSAGGTEAFFGQGTRLTVV.

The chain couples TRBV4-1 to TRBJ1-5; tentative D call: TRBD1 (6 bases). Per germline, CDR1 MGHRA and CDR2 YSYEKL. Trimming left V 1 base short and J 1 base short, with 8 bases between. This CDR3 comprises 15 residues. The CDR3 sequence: CASSQVRGSNQPQHF. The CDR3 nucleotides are TGCGCCAGCAGCCAAGTCAGGGGAAGCAATCAGCCCCAGCATTTT.

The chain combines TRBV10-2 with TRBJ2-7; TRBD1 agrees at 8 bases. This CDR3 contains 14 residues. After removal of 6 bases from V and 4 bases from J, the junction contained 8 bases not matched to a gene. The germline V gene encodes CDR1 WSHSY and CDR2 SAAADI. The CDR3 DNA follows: TGCGCCAGCAGGAGGACAGGGACCCAATACGAGCAGTACTTC. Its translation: CASRRTGTQYEQYF.

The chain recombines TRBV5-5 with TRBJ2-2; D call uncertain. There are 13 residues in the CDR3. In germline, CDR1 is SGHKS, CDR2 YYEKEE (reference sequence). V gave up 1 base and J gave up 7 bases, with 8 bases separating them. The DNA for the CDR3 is TGTGCCAGCAGCTTGACAGAACTCGGGGAGCTGTTTTTT. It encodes CASSLTELGELFF.

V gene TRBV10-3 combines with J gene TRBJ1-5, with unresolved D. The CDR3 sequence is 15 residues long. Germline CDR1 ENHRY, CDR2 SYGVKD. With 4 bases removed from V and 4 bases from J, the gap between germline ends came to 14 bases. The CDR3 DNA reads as TGTGCCATCAGTGGGTCCATTGGGATTAATCAGCCCCAGCATTTT. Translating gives CAISGSIGINQPQHF.

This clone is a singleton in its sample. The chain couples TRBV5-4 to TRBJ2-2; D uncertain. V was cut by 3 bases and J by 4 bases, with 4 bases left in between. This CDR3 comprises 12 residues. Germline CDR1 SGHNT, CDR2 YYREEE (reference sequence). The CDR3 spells CASSSTTGELFF. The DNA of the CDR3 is TGTGCCAGCAGCTCGACCACCGGGGAGCTGTTTTTT. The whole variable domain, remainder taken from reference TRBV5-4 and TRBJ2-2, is ETGVTQSPTHLIKTRGQQVTLRCSSQSGHNTVSWYQQALGQGPQFIFQYYREEENGRGNFPPRFSGLQFPNYSSELNVNALELDDSALYLCASSSTTGELFFGEGSRLTVL.

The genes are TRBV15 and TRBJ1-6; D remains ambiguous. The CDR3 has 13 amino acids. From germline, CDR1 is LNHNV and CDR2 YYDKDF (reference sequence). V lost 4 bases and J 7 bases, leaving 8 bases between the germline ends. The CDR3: CATSKFLNSPLHF. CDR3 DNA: TGTGCCACCAGCAAATTTCTCAATTCACCCCTCCACTTT. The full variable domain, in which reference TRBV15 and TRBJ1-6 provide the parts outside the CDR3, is DAMVIQNPRYQVTQFGKPVTLSCSQTLNHNVMYWYQQKSSQAPKLLFHYYDKDFNNEADTPDNFQSRRPNTSFCFLDIRSPGLGDTAMYLCATSKFLNSPLHFGNGTRLTVT.

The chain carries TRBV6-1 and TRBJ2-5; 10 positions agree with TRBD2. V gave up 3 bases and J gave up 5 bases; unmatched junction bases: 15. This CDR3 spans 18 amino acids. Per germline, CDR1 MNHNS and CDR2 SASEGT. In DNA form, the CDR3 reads TGTGCCAGCAGTGAGATAGGGTCTAGCGGGGGAACCAGGGAGACCCAGTACTTC. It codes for CASSEIGSSGGTRETQYF.

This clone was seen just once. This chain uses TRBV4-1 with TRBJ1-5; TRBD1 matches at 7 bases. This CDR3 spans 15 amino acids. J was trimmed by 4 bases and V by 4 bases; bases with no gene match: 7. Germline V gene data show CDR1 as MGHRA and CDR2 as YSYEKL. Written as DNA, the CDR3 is TGCGCCAGCAGCCCTCGGGACAGCCCGAATCAGCCCCAGCATTTT. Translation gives CASSPRDSPNQPQHF.

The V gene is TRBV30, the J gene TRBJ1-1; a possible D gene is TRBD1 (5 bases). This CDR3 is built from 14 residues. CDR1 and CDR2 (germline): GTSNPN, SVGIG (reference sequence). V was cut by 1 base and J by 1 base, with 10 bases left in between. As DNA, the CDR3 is TGTGCCTGGAGTGGGTTGGGGGAGAACACTGAAGCTTTCTTT. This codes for CAWSGLGENTEAFF.

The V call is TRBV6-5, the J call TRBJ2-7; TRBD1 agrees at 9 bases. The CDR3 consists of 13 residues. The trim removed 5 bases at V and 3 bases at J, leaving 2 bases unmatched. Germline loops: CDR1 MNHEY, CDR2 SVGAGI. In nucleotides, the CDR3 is TGTGCCAGCAGTATGGGACAGGGCTACGAGCAGTACTTC. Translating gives CASSMGQGYEQYF.

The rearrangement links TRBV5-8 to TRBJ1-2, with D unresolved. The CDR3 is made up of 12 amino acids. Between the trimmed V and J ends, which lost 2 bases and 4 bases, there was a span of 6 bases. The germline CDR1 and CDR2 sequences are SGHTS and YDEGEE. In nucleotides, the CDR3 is TGTGCCAGCAGCTTCTTGGTCTATGGCTACACCTTC. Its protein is CASSFLVYGYTF.

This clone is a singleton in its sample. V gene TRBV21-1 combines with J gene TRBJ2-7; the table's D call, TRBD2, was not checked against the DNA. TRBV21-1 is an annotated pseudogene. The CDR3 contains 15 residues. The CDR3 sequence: CASSKVLAGCYEQYF. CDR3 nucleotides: TGTGCCAGCAGCAAAGTCCTAGCGGGGTGCTACGAGCAGTACTTC.

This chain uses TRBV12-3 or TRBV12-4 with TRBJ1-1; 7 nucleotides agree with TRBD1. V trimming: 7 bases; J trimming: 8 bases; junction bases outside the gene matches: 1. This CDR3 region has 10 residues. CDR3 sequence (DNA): TGTGCCAGCAAGGGGGCCGAAGCTTTCTTT. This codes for CASKGAEAFF.

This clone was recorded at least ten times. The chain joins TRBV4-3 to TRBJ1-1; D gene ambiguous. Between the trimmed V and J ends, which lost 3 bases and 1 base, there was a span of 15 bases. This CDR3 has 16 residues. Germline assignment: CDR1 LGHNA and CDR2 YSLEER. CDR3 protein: CASSQLLRARNTEAFF. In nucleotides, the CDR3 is TGCGCCAGCAGCCAGCTCCTGAGGGCACGGAACACTGAAGCTTTCTTT.

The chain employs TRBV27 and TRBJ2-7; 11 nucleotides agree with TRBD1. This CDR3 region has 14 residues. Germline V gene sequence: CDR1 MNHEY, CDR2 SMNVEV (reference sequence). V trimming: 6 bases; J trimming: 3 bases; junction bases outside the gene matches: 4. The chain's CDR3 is CASSRTGGIYEQYF. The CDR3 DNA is TGTGCCAGCAGCCGGACAGGGGGCATCTACGAGCAGTACTTC.

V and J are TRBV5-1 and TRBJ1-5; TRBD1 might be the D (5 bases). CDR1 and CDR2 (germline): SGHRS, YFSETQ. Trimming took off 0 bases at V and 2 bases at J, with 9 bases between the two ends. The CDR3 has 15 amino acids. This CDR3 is CASSLGQGGNQPQHF. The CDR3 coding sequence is TGCGCCAGCAGCTTGGGGCAGGGAGGCAATCAGCCCCAGCATTTT.

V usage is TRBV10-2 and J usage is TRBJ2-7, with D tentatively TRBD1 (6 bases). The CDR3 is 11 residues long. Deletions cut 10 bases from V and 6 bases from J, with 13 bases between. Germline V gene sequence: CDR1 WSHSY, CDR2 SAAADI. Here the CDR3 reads CATTQGVEQYF. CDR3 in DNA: TGCGCCACCACACAGGGAGTCGAGCAGTACTTC.

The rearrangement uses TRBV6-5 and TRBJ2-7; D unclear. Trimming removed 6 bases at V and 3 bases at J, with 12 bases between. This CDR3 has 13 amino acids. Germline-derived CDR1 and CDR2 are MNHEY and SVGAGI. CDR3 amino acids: CASRLTVFYEQYF. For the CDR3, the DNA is TGTGCCAGCAGACTTACAGTGTTCTACGAGCAGTACTTC.